A single sample is the source of the 3 T cell receptor beta chains below, sequenced in a study of blood T cell repertoires in COVID-19. Only in-frame clones appear in the TCRdb table, and some are missing; sequencing was by immunoSEQ multiplex PCR. The table records roughly 400,000 clones, about 88% of them present only once. Specimen: PBMCs or T cells enriched from blood (not recorded which). Receptors were obtained from a young woman who had been exposed to COVID-19.

This clone was detected once. The chain is built from TRBV5-1 and TRBJ2-2; D might be TRBD2 (7 bases). The CDR3 contains 15 residues. V shed 5 bases and J shed 0 bases, with 11 bases lying between them. The germline V gene encodes CDR1 SGHRS and CDR2 YFSETQ. The CDR3 region has the DNA TGCGCCAGCAGAAGGGGGGGAGCGAACACCGGGGAGCTGTTTTTT. It yields the protein CASRRGGANTGELFF.

In this sample, this clone turned up once. This sequence joins TRBV10-3 and TRBJ1-1; no clear D. The length of the CDR3 is 13 residues. CDR1 and CDR2 from the germline V gene are ENHRY and SYGVKD. V gave up 10 bases and J gave up 1 base, with 13 bases separating them. CDR3 in DNA: TGTGCCACCGCCAACAGTGAGAACACTGAAGCTTTCTTT. It is translated as CATANSENTEAFF.

CDR3 coding DNA: TGTGCCAGCAGTTTTCTCGACAGGGGGCGAGGAACCGGGGAGCTGTTTTTT. This gives the protein CASSFLDRGRGTGELFF. The genes are TRBV27 and TRBJ2-2, with TRBD1 matching over 10 bases. V lost 3 bases, J lost 5 bases, and 9 bases stayed unmatched. Germline-derived CDR1 and CDR2 are MNHEY and SMNVEV (reference sequence). The CDR3 covers 17 residues.